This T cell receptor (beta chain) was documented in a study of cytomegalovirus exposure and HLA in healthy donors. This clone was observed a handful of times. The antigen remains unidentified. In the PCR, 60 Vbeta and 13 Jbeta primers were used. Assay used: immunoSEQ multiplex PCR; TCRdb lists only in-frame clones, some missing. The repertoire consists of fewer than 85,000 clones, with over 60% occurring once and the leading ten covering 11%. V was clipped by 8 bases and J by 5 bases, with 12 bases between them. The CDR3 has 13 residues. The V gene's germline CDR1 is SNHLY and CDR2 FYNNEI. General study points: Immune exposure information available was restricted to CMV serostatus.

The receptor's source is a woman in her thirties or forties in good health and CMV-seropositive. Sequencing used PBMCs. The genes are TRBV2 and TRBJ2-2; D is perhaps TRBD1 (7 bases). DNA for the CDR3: TGTGCCAGCCGCAGGGGGGAGACCGGGGAGCTGTTTTTT. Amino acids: CASRRGETGELFF.